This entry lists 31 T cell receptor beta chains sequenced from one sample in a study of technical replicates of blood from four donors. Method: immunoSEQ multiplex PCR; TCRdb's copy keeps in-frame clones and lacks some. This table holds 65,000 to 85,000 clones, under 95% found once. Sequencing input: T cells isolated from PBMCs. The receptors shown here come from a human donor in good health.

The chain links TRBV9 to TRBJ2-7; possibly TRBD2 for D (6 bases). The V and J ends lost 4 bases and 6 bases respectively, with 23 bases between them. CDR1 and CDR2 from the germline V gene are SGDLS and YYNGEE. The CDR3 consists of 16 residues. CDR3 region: CASSPEGTGPLGEQYF. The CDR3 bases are TGTGCCAGCAGCCCGGAGGGGACGGGACCCCTAGGCGAGCAGTACTTC.

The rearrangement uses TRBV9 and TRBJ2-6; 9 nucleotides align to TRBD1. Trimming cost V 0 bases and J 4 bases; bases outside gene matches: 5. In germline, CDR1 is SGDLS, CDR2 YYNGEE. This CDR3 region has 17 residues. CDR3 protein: CASSVGTGESGANVLTF. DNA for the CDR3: TGTGCCAGCAGCGTAGGGACAGGGGAGTCAGGGGCCAACGTCCTGACTTTC.

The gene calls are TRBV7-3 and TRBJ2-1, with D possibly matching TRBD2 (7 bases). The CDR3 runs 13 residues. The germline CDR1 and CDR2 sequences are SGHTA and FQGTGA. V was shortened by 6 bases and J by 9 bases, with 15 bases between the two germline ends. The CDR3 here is CASSAGLGGEQFF. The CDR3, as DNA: TGTGCCAGCAGTGCCGGACTAGGGGGTGAGCAGTTCTTC. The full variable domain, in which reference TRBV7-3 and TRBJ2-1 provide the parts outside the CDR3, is GAGVSQTPSNKVTEKGKYVELRCDPISGHTALYWYRQSLGQGPEFLIYFQGTGAADDSGLPNDRFFAVRPEGSVSTLKIQRTERGDSAVYLCASSAGLGGEQFFGPGTRLTVL.

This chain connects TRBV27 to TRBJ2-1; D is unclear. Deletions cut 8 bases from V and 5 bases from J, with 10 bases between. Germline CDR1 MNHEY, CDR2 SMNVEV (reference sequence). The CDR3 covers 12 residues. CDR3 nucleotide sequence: TGTGCCAGCCGTGAAGAGAACAATGAGCAGTTCTTC. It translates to CASREENNEQFF.

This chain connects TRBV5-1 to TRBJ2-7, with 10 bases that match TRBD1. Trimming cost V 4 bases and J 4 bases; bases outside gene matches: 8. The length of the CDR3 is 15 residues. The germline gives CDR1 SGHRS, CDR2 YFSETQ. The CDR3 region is CASSETGGASYEQYF. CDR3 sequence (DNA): TGCGCCAGCAGCGAGACAGGGGGCGCTTCGTACGAGCAGTACTTC.

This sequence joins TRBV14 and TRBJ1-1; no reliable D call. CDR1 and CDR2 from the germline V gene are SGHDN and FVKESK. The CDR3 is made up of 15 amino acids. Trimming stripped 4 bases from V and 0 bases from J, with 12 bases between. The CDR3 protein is CASSPLQSLNTEAFF. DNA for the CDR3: TGTGCCAGCAGCCCCTTACAGAGCCTGAACACTGAAGCTTTCTTT.

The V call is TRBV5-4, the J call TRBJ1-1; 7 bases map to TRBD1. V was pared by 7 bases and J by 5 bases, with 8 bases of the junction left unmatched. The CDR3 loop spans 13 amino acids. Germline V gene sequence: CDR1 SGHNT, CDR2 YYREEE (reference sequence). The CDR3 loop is CASATGLDTEAFF. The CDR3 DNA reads TGTGCCAGCGCGACAGGGCTCGATACTGAAGCTTTCTTT.

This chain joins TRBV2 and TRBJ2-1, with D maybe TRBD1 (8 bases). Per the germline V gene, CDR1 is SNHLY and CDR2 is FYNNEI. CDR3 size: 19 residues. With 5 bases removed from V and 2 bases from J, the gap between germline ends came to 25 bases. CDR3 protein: CASSTNRGIGEGPYNEQFF. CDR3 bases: TGTGCCAGCAGTACGAACAGGGGGATCGGGGAGGGCCCCTACAATGAGCAGTTCTTC.

In nucleotides, the CDR3 is TGTGCCAGCAGTGCAGCGGGGGCAGTCTACGAGCAGTACTTC. Translated, it gives CASSAAGAVYEQYF. The V and J genes are TRBV2 and TRBJ2-7; 8 positions agree with TRBD2. The CDR3 consists of 14 residues. The germline gives CDR1 SNHLY, CDR2 FYNNEI. The V and J ends lost 4 bases and 3 bases, in that order; junction bases with no gene match: 5. Complete variable domain (other parts from reference TRBV2 and TRBJ2-7): EPEVTQTPSHQVTQMGQEVILRCVPISNHLYFYWYRQILGQKVEFLVSFYNNEISEKSEIFDDQFSVERPDGSNFTLKIRSTKLEDSAMYFCASSAAGAVYEQYFGPGTRLTVT.

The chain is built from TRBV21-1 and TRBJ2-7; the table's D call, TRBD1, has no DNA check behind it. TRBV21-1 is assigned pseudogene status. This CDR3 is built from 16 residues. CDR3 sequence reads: CASSPKGRQLAYEQYF. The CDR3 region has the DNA TGTGCCAGCAGCCCAAAGGGAAGACAGTTAGCCTACGAGCAGTACTTC.

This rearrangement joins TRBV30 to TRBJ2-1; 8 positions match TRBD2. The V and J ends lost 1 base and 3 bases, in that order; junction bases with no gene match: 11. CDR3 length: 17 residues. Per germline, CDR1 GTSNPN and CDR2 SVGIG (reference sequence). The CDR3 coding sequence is TGTGCCTGGAGTGGACCTAGCGGGCGAGGGGGCTACAATGAGCAGTTCTTC. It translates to CAWSGPSGRGGYNEQFF.

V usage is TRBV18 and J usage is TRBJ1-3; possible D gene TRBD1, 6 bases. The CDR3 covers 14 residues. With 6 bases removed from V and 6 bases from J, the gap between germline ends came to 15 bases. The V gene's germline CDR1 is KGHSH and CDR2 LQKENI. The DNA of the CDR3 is TGTGCCAGCTCGGCGACAGGCGAAGTAAACACCATATATTTT. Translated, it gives CASSATGEVNTIYF.

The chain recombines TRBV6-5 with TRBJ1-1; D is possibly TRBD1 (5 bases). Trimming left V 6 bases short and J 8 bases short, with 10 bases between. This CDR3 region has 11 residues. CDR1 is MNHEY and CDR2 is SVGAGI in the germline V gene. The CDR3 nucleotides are TGTGCCAGCAGGACCCGGGGGGAAGCTTTCTTT. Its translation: CASRTRGEAFF.

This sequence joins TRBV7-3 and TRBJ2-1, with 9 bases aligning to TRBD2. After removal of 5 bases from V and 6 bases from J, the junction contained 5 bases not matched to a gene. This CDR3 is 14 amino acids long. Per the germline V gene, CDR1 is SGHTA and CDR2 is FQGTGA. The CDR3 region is CASSQLAGLNEQFF. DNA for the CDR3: TGTGCCAGCAGCCAACTAGCGGGCCTCAATGAGCAGTTCTTC.

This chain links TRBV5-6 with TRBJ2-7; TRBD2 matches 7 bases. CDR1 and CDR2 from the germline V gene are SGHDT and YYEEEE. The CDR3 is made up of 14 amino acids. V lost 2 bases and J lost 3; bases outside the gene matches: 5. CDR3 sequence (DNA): TGTGCCAGCAGCTTTTCTGGCGGGAGCTACGAGCAGTACTTC. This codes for CASSFSGGSYEQYF.

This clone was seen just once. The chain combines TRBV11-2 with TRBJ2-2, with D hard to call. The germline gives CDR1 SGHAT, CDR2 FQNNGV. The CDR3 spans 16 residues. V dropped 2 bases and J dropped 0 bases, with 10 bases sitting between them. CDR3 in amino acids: CASSLLEPSNTGELFF. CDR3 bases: TGTGCCAGCAGCTTACTAGAACCATCGAACACCGGGGAGCTGTTTTTT. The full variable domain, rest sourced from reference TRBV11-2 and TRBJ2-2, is EAGVAQSPRYKIIEKRQSVAFWCNPISGHATLYWYQQILGQGPKLLIQFQNNGVVDDSQLPKDRFSAERLKGVDSTLKIQPAKLEDSAVYLCASSLLEPSNTGELFFGEGSRLTVL.

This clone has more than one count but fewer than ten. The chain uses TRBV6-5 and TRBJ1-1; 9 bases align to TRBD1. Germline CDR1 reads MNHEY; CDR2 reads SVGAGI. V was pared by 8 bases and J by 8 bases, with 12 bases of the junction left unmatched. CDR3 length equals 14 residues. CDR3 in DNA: TGTGCCAGCTCTTCCGGGACAGGGATTACCGAAGCTTTCTTT. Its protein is CASSSGTGITEAFF.

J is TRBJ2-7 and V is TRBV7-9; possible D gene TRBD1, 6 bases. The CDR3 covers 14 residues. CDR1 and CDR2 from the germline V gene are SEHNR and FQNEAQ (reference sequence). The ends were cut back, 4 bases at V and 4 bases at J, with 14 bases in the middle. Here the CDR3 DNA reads TGTGCCAGCAGCTCAGGGGAGCGGTATTACGAGCAGTACTTC. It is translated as CASSSGERYYEQYF. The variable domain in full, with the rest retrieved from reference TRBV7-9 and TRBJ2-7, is DTGVSQNPRHKITKRGQNVTFRCDPISEHNRLYWYRQTLGQGPEFLTYFQNEAQLEKSRLLSDRFSAERPKGSFSTLEIQRTEQGDSAMYLCASSSGERYYEQYFGPGTRLTVT.

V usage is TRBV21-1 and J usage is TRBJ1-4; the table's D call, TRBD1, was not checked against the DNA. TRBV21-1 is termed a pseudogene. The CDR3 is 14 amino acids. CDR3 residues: CASTFYRVGEKLFF. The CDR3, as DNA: TGTGCCAGCACTTTCTACAGGGTTGGAGAAAAACTGTTTTTT.

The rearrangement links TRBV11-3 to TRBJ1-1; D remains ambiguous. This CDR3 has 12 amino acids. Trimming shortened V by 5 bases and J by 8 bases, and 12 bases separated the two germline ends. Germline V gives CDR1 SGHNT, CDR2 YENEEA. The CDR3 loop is CASSLRNSEAFF. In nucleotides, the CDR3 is TGTGCCAGCAGCCTAAGAAATTCCGAAGCTTTCTTT.

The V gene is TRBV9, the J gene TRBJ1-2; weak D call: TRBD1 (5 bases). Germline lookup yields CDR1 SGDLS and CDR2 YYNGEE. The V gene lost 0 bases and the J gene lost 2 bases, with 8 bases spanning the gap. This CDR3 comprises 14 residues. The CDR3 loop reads CASSVGGLNYGYTF. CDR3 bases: TGTGCCAGCAGCGTAGGGGGCCTAAACTATGGCTACACCTTC.

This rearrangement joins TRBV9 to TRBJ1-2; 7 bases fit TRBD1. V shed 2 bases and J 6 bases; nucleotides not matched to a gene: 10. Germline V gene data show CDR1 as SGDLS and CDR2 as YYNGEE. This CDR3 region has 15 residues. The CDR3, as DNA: TGTGCCAGCAGCGTTGACCCGGGACAGAGTAATGGCTACACCTTC. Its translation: CASSVDPGQSNGYTF.

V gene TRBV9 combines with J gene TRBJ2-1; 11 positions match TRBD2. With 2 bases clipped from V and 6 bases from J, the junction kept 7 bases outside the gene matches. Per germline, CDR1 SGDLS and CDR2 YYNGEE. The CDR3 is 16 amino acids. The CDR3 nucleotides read TGTGCCAGCAGCGTGGGTAGCGGGAGGGCCGGCAATGAGCAGTTCTTC. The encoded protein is CASSVGSGRAGNEQFF.

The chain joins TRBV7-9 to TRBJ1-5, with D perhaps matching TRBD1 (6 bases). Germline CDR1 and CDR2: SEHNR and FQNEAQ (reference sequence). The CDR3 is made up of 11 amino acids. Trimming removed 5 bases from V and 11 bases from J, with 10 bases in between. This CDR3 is CASSHDRTQHF. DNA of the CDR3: TGTGCCAGCAGCCATGACAGGACCCAGCATTTT. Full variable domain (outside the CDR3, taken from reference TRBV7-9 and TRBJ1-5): DTGVSQNPRHKITKRGQNVTFRCDPISEHNRLYWYRQTLGQGPEFLTYFQNEAQLEKSRLLSDRFSAERPKGSFSTLEIQRTEQGDSAMYLCASSHDRTQHFGDGTRLSIL.

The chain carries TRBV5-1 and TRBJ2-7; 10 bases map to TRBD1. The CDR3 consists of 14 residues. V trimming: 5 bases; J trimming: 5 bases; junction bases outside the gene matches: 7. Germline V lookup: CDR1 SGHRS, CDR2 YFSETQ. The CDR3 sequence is CASRLRQGADEQYF. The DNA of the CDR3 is TGCGCCAGCAGATTAAGACAGGGGGCTGACGAGCAGTACTTC. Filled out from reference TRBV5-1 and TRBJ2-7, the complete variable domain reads KAGVTQTPRYLIKTRGQQVTLSCSPISGHRSVSWYQQTPGQGLQFLFEYFSETQRNKGNFPGRFSGRQFSNSRSEMNVSTLELGDSALYLCASRLRQGADEQYFGPGTRLTVT.

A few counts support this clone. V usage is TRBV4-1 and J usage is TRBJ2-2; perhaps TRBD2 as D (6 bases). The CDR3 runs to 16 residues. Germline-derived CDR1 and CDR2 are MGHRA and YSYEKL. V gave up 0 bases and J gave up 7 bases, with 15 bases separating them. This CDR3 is CASSQDVAEGFGELFF. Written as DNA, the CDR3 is TGCGCCAGCAGCCAAGACGTAGCGGAGGGCTTCGGGGAGCTGTTTTTT.

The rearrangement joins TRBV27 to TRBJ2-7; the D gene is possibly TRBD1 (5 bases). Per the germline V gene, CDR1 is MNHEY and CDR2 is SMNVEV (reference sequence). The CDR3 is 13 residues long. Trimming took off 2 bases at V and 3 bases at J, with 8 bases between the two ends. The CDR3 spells CASSLAGNYEQYF. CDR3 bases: TGTGCCAGCAGTTTAGCAGGGAACTACGAGCAGTACTTC.

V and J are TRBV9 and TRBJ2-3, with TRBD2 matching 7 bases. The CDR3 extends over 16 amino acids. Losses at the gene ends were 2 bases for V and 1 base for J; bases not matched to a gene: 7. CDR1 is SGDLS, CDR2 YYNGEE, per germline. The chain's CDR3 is CASSVLSGVGTDTQYF. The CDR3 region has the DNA TGTGCCAGCAGCGTCCTAAGCGGGGTGGGCACAGATACGCAGTATTTT. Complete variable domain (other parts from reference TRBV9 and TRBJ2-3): DSGVTQTPKHLITATGQRVTLRCSPRSGDLSVYWYQQSLDQGLQFLIQYYNGEERAKGNILERFSAQQFPDLHSELNLSSLELGDSALYFCASSVLSGVGTDTQYFGPGTRLTVL.

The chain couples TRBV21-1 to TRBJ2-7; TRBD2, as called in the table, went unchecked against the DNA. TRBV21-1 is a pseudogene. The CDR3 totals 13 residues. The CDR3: CASSKGGRNEQYF. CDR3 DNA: TGTGCCAGCAGCAAAGGCGGGAGAAACGAGCAGTACTTC.

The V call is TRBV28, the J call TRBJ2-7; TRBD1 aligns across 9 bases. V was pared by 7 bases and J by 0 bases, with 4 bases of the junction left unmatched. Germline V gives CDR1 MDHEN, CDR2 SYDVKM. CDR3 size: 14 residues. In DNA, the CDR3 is TGTGCCAGCACCGAGACAGGGGGCTCCTACGAGCAGTACTTC. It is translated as CASTETGGSYEQYF.

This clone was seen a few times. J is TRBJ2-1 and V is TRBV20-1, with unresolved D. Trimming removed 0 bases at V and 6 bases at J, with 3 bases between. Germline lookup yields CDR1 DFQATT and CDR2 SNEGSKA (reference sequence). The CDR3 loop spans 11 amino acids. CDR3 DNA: TGCAGTGCTAGAGATCTCAATGAGCAGTTCTTC. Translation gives CSARDLNEQFF.